This TCR beta chain was obtained from a study of T-cell reconstitution after alpha-beta-depleted transplantation in children. This CDR3 region has 15 residues. The junction had 9 bases not matched to a gene; V was cut back by 4 bases and J by 3 bases. CDR1 is SGHRS, CDR2 YFSETQ, per germline. Preparation of the TCRbeta library was carried out with unique molecular identifiers. TCRdb reanalysed the PCR reads using MiXCR and keeps one entry per CDR3 protein. The sample shows about 640,000 distinct CDR3 sequences, 16% of them seen only once. This sequence originates from a human donor who donated a stem cell graft to a child with acute myeloid leukemia. The specimen was PBMCs from the stem cell graft donor, collected from the stem cell graft. The rearrangement links TRBV5-1 to TRBJ2-7; 8 nucleotides line up with TRBD1. CDR3 nucleotide sequence: TGCGCCAGCAGCGTGACTACAGGGGGAAACTACGAGCAGTACGTC. It yields the protein CASSVTTGGNYEQYV.